These T cell receptor beta chains were read from a single sample in a study of control samples from healthy donors and cancer patients. Measured with immunoSEQ multiplex PCR; TCRdb has only the in-frame clones, and not every one. Of fewer than 200,000 clones listed, 90% are singletons. The sample taken for sequencing was blood. These receptors all stem from a woman between 45 and 60 years old in good health. Each CDR3 is given with its conserved first and last residue. The D gene is left open where the match is weak. Size tells how often a clone was seen (once, few, many) or the class of an expanded clone, and some rows leave it out.

clone size: few; D gene: TRBD1; V gene: TRBV4-2; J gene: TRBJ1-2; CDR3 protein: CASSQDPRGRFYGYTF; CDR3 DNA: TGTGCCAGCAGCCAAGACCCCAGGGGGCGGTTCTATGGCTACACCTTC
clone size: -; D gene: -; V gene: TRBV9; J gene: TRBJ1-6; CDR3 protein: CASSVVGGYNSPLHF; CDR3 DNA: TGTGCCAGCAGCGTAGTGGGGGGGTATAATTCACCCCTCCACTTT
clone size: -; D gene: TRBD1; V gene: TRBV6-5; J gene: TRBJ1-2; CDR3 protein: CASSYQGQGYGYTF; CDR3 DNA: TGTGCCAGCAGTTATCAGGGACAGGGCTATGGCTACACCTTC
clone size: -; D gene: -; V gene: TRBV9; J gene: TRBJ2-5; CDR3 protein: CASSVRPARQETQYF; CDR3 DNA: TGTGCCAGCAGCGTAAGGCCTGCGAGGCAAGAGACCCAGTACTTC
clone size: -; D gene: -; V gene: TRBV27; J gene: TRBJ2-7; CDR3 protein: CASSGSDSKIPYEQYF; CDR3 DNA: TGTGCCAGCAGTGGATCGGACAGTAAAATCCCCTACGAGCAGTACTTC
clone size: -; D gene: -; V gene: TRBV7-8; J gene: TRBJ2-1; CDR3 protein: CASSPAGRIYNEQFF; CDR3 DNA: TGTGCCAGCAGCCCCGCGGGGCGGATTTACAATGAGCAGTTCTTC
clone size: once; D gene: TRBD2; V gene: TRBV5-1; J gene: TRBJ2-3; CDR3 protein: CASSLSHGGVTDTQYF; CDR3 DNA: TGCGCCAGCAGCTTGAGTCACGGGGGGGTTACAGATACGCAGTATTTT
clone size: once; D gene: -; V gene: TRBV7-8; J gene: TRBJ1-1; CDR3 protein: CASSLGAQGTEAFF; CDR3 DNA: TGTGCCAGCAGCTTAGGAGCACAGGGAACTGAAGCTTTCTTT
clone size: -; D gene: -; V gene: TRBV2; J gene: TRBJ1-3; CDR3 protein: CASSIDSGNTIYF; CDR3 DNA: TGTGCCAGCAGTATCGACAGTGGAAACACCATATATTTT
clone size: -; D gene: -; V gene: TRBV6-5; J gene: TRBJ1-1; CDR3 protein: CASSNGGAMNTEAFF; CDR3 DNA: TGTGCCAGCAGTAATGGTGGGGCCATGAACACTGAAGCTTTCTTT
clone size: -; D gene: -; V gene: TRBV5-4; J gene: TRBJ2-2; CDR3 protein: CASSIPVGTGELFF; CDR3 DNA: TGTGCCAGCAGCATACCGGTGGGCACCGGGGAGCTGTTTTTT
clone size: -; D gene: TRBD2; V gene: TRBV4-3; J gene: TRBJ2-1; CDR3 protein: CASSVLAVGNEQFF; CDR3 DNA: TGCGCCAGCAGCGTACTAGCGGTGGGTAATGAGCAGTTCTTC
clone size: -; D gene: -; V gene: TRBV7-8; J gene: TRBJ1-1; CDR3 protein: CASSPLWTAAFF; CDR3 DNA: TGTGCCAGCAGCCCCTTGTGGACAGCAGCTTTCTTT
clone size: -; D gene: TRBD1; V gene: TRBV7-9; J gene: TRBJ2-3; CDR3 protein: CASLSGTGGGVATQYF; CDR3 DNA: TGTGCCAGCCTTTCCGGGACAGGGGGCGGGGTGGCTACGCAGTATTTT
clone size: -; D gene: -; V gene: TRBV2; J gene: TRBJ1-1; CDR3 protein: CASNMGGSYTEAFF; CDR3 DNA: TGTGCCAGCAACATGGGGGGCTCGTACACTGAAGCTTTCTTT
clone size: -; D gene: TRBD2; V gene: TRBV6-4; J gene: TRBJ2-5; CDR3 protein: CAGRVDGTSGQETQYF; CDR3 DNA: TGTGCCGGCCGCGTCGATGGGACTAGCGGCCAAGAGACCCAGTACTTC
clone size: once; D gene: -; V gene: TRBV11-2; J gene: TRBJ1-1; CDR3 protein: CASSLDGGWEAFF; CDR3 DNA: TGTGCCAGCAGCTTAGACGGTGGTTGGGAAGCTTTCTTT
clone size: -; D gene: -; V gene: TRBV7-9; J gene: TRBJ1-3; CDR3 protein: CASSGGRPLRNTIYF; CDR3 DNA: TGTGCCAGCAGCGGGGGGCGACCGCTCAGAAACACCATATATTTT
clone size: -; D gene: -; V gene: TRBV10-3; J gene: TRBJ2-4; CDR3 protein: CASGYHNIQYF; CDR3 DNA: TGTGCCAGCGGTTATCACAACATTCAGTACTTC
clone size: -; D gene: TRBD1; V gene: TRBV12-3/TRBV12-4; J gene: TRBJ1-6; CDR3 protein: CATGTGHDSPLHF; CDR3 DNA: TGTGCCACCGGGACAGGGCACGATTCACCCCTCCACTTT
clone size: -; D gene: TRBD1; V gene: TRBV19; J gene: TRBJ1-5; CDR3 protein: CASSVTGENQPQHF; CDR3 DNA: TGTGCCAGTAGTGTGACAGGGGAGAATCAGCCCCAGCATTTT
clone size: -; D gene: -; V gene: TRBV5-1; J gene: TRBJ1-1; CDR3 protein: CASSLDGRTEAFF; CDR3 DNA: TGCGCCAGCAGCTTGGACGGGCGCACTGAAGCTTTCTTT
clone size: -; D gene: TRBD1; V gene: TRBV20-1; J gene: TRBJ1-2; CDR3 protein: CSATGETGYTF; CDR3 DNA: TGCAGTGCAACAGGGGAGACGGGCTACACCTTC
clone size: -; D gene: -; V gene: TRBV19; J gene: TRBJ2-3; CDR3 protein: CASSGGANTDTQYF; CDR3 DNA: TGTGCCAGTAGTGGTGGGGCTAACACAGATACGCAGTATTTT
clone size: -; D gene: -; V gene: TRBV7-3; J gene: TRBJ2-5; CDR3 protein: CASSLTNQETQYF; CDR3 DNA: TGTGCCAGCAGCTTAACGAACCAAGAGACCCAGTACTTC
clone size: -; D gene: TRBD1; V gene: TRBV19; J gene: TRBJ2-5; CDR3 protein: CASSPRTGYQTQYF; CDR3 DNA: TGTGCCAGTAGTCCTAGGACAGGGTATCAGACCCAGTACTTC
clone size: -; D gene: TRBD2; V gene: TRBV6-5; J gene: TRBJ2-1; CDR3 protein: CASTTGLGSYNEQFF; CDR3 DNA: TGTGCCAGCACGACGGGACTAGGCTCCTACAATGAGCAGTTCTTC
clone size: -; D gene: TRBD1; V gene: TRBV3-1/TRBV3-2; J gene: TRBJ2-2; CDR3 protein: CASSLGLWTGGGELFF; CDR3 DNA: TGTGCCAGCAGTCTAGGCCTTTGGACAGGCGGTGGGGAGCTGTTTTTT
clone size: once; D gene: -; V gene: TRBV6-5; J gene: TRBJ1-3; CDR3 protein: CASTVSSGNTIYF; CDR3 DNA: TGTGCCAGCACTGTTAGCTCTGGAAACACCATATATTTT
clone size: -; D gene: -; V gene: TRBV7-2; J gene: TRBJ2-7; CDR3 protein: CASSTNRNYEQYF; CDR3 DNA: TGTGCCAGCAGCACCAACAGGAACTACGAGCAGTACTTC
clone size: -; D gene: -; V gene: TRBV7-9; J gene: TRBJ2-5; CDR3 protein: CASSLAVGTRWETQYF; CDR3 DNA: TGTGCCAGCAGCTTAGCGGTCGGCACTCGGTGGGAGACCCAGTACTTC
clone size: -; D gene: TRBD2; V gene: TRBV11-2; J gene: TRBJ2-7; CDR3 protein: CASSSSLRGRGEQYF; CDR3 DNA: TGTGCCAGCAGCTCCTCCCTTCGCGGGAGAGGGGAGCAGTACTTC
clone size: -; D gene: -; V gene: TRBV6-2/TRBV6-3; J gene: TRBJ1-5; CDR3 protein: CASSYVAGSNQPQHF; CDR3 DNA: TGTGCCAGCAGTTACGTTGCAGGGAGCAATCAGCCCCAGCATTTT
clone size: -; D gene: TRBD2; V gene: TRBV29-1; J gene: TRBJ2-1; CDR3 protein: CSARWTSGNNEQFF; CDR3 DNA: TGCAGCGCGCGTTGGACTAGCGGGAACAATGAGCAGTTCTTC
clone size: -; D gene: -; V gene: TRBV25-1; J gene: TRBJ2-5; CDR3 protein: CASSDGWGGVETQYF; CDR3 DNA: TGTGCCAGCAGTGATGGATGGGGGGGCGTAGAGACCCAGTACTTC
clone size: -; D gene: TRBD2; V gene: TRBV7-3; J gene: TRBJ2-1; CDR3 protein: CASSRQAGAYNEQFF; CDR3 DNA: TGTGCCAGCAGCCGACAAGCGGGGGCCTACAATGAGCAGTTCTTC
clone size: -; D gene: TRBD2; V gene: TRBV3-1/TRBV3-2; J gene: TRBJ2-7; CDR3 protein: CASSPLGGAPKGGEQYF; CDR3 DNA: TGTGCCAGCAGCCCTCTCGGAGGGGCACCCAAGGGAGGGGAGCAGTACTTC
clone size: -; D gene: -; V gene: TRBV3-1/TRBV3-2; J gene: TRBJ1-5; CDR3 protein: CASSQLRNQPQHF; CDR3 DNA: TGTGCCAGCAGCCAACTCCGGAATCAGCCCCAGCATTTT
clone size: -; D gene: TRBD1; V gene: TRBV3-1/TRBV3-2; J gene: TRBJ1-2; CDR3 protein: CASSPPPGGSNYGYTF; CDR3 DNA: TGTGCCAGCAGCCCCCCGCCAGGGGGGAGTAACTATGGCTACACCTTC
clone size: -; D gene: -; V gene: TRBV3-1/TRBV3-2; J gene: TRBJ1-5; CDR3 protein: CASSQSAQGSNQPQHF; CDR3 DNA: TGTGCCAGCAGCCAATCTGCTCAAGGGAGCAATCAGCCCCAGCATTTT
clone size: -; D gene: -; V gene: TRBV9; J gene: TRBJ1-2; CDR3 protein: CASSVSRKTSYGYTF; CDR3 DNA: TGTGCCAGCAGCGTAAGCCGAAAAACGTCCTATGGCTACACCTTC
clone size: -; D gene: TRBD2; V gene: TRBV27; J gene: TRBJ2-3; CDR3 protein: CASPNSAGGDTDTQYF; CDR3 DNA: TGTGCCAGCCCCAACTCAGCGGGGGGGGACACAGATACGCAGTATTTT
clone size: -; D gene: -; V gene: TRBV29-1; J gene: TRBJ2-3; CDR3 protein: CSVDFRRRTDTQYF; CDR3 DNA: TGCAGCGTTGACTTTCGGCGGCGCACAGATACGCAGTATTTT
clone size: -; D gene: TRBD2; V gene: TRBV9; J gene: TRBJ2-5; CDR3 protein: CASSVGTIAGGETQYF; CDR3 DNA: TGTGCCAGCAGCGTAGGGACCATAGCGGGAGGAGAGACCCAGTACTTC
clone size: -; D gene: -; V gene: TRBV20-1; J gene: TRBJ1-1; CDR3 protein: CSAPRQEEAFF; CDR3 DNA: TGCAGTGCTCCGCGGCAGGAGGAAGCTTTCTTT
clone size: -; D gene: -; V gene: TRBV4-1; J gene: TRBJ2-2; CDR3 protein: CASSPESGELFF; CDR3 DNA: TGCGCCAGCAGCCCAGAGTCCGGGGAGCTGTTTTTT
clone size: -; D gene: TRBD2; V gene: TRBV19; J gene: TRBJ2-3; CDR3 protein: CASSTSSGGLTDTQYF; CDR3 DNA: TGTGCCAGTAGTACATCTAGCGGGGGGCTCACAGATACGCAGTATTTT
clone size: once; D gene: -; V gene: TRBV30; J gene: TRBJ1-2; CDR3 protein: CAWSDFSGNYGYTF; CDR3 DNA: TGTGCCTGGAGTGATTTTAGCGGGAACTATGGCTACACCTTC
clone size: -; D gene: -; V gene: TRBV5-1; J gene: TRBJ2-7; CDR3 protein: CASSLQYEQYF; CDR3 DNA: TGCGCCAGCAGCCTCCAGTACGAGCAGTACTTC
clone size: -; D gene: -; V gene: TRBV7-3; J gene: TRBJ2-3; CDR3 protein: CASSPPGGTQYF; CDR3 DNA: TGTGCCAGCAGCCCCCCCGGAGGTACGCAGTATTTT
clone size: once; D gene: -; V gene: TRBV6-5; J gene: TRBJ1-2; CDR3 protein: CASSYVEDLPYGYTF; CDR3 DNA: TGTGCCAGCAGTTACGTGGAGGACTTACCCTATGGCTACACCTTC
clone size: -; D gene: -; V gene: TRBV3-1/TRBV3-2; J gene: TRBJ2-5; CDR3 protein: CASSQDWGASQETQYF; CDR3 DNA: TGTGCCAGCAGCCAAGATTGGGGGGCCTCGCAAGAGACCCAGTACTTC
clone size: -; D gene: TRBD1; V gene: TRBV5-4; J gene: TRBJ2-7; CDR3 protein: CASSLVRGRTSEQYF; CDR3 DNA: TGTGCCAGCAGCTTGGTGAGGGGGCGCACAAGCGAGCAGTACTTC
clone size: -; D gene: -; V gene: TRBV28; J gene: TRBJ1-6; CDR3 protein: CASSSTAGPSNSPLHF; CDR3 DNA: TGTGCCAGCAGTTCGACGGCCGGGCCCTCGAATTCACCCCTCCACTTT
clone size: -; D gene: -; V gene: TRBV6-5; J gene: TRBJ1-2; CDR3 protein: CASSPAADYGYTF; CDR3 DNA: TGTGCCAGCAGTCCGGCCGCGGACTATGGCTACACCTTC